One sample yielded the 6 T cell receptor beta chains listed below, sequenced in a study of cytomegalovirus exposure and HLA in healthy donors. The PCR had 60 Vbeta and 13 Jbeta primers. Profiled with immunoSEQ multiplex PCR; TCRdb holds only in-frame clones, not every one. The table lists 130,000 or so clones, about 74% of them singletons. The sample comprised PBMCs. Source of these receptors: a man between 35 and 55 years old in good health and CMV-seropositive.

In nucleotides, the CDR3 is TGTGCCAGCAGCGTGACTAGCGGGAGTATCTACGAGCAGTACTTC. It encodes CASSVTSGSIYEQYF. The chain joins TRBV7-9 to TRBJ2-7; 12 positions agree with TRBD2. The germline V gene has CDR1 SEHNR and CDR2 FQNEAQ (reference sequence). The CDR3 length is 15 residues. V trimming: 5 bases; J trimming: 3 bases; junction bases outside the gene matches: 5. Drawing the rest from reference TRBV7-9 and TRBJ2-7, the complete variable domain is DTGVSQNPRHKITKRGQNVTFRCDPISEHNRLYWYRQTLGQGPEFLTYFQNEAQLEKSRLLSDRFSAERPKGSFSTLEIQRTEQGDSAMYLCASSVTSGSIYEQYFGPGTRLTVT.

The genes are TRBV11-2 and TRBJ1-4; D perhaps matches TRBD1 (6 bases). The V end was cut by 6 bases, the J end by 8 bases, with 19 bases between. The CDR3 is made up of 15 amino acids. CDR1 is SGHAT and CDR2 is FQNNGV in the germline V gene. This CDR3 reads CASRAGDNAGEKLFF. CDR3 DNA sequence: TGTGCCAGCAGGGCAGGGGACAACGCTGGCGAAAAACTGTTTTTT. The whole variable domain, remainder taken from reference TRBV11-2 and TRBJ1-4, is EAGVAQSPRYKIIEKRQSVAFWCNPISGHATLYWYQQILGQGPKLLIQFQNNGVVDDSQLPKDRFSAERLKGVDSTLKIQPAKLEDSAVYLCASRAGDNAGEKLFFGSGTQLSVL.

This clone was recorded only once. The CDR3 protein is CASSLGAGAGEETQYF. The CDR3 DNA sequence: TGTGCCAGCAGCTTGGGAGCGGGAGCGGGGGAAGAGACCCAGTACTTC. The chain recombines TRBV5-4 with TRBJ2-5; 8 bases are a match to TRBD2. V trimming: 0 bases; J trimming: 3 bases; junction bases outside the gene matches: 7. The CDR3 extends over 16 amino acids. Germline assignment: CDR1 SGHNT and CDR2 YYREEE (reference sequence).

This chain uses TRBV28 with TRBJ2-7; the D gene is possibly TRBD1 (6 bases). The CDR3 runs 14 residues. Trimming left V 5 bases short and J 3 bases short, with 14 bases between. Germline CDR1 MDHEN, CDR2 SYDVKM. CDR3 DNA: TGTGCCAGCAGTCTCCCGGACAGCCTCTACGAGCAGTACTTC. The encoded protein is CASSLPDSLYEQYF. The full variable domain, in which reference TRBV28 and TRBJ2-7 provide the parts outside the CDR3, is DVKVTQSSRYLVKRTGEKVFLECVQDMDHENMFWYRQDPGLGLRLIYFSYDVKMKEKGDIPEGYSVSREKKERFSLILESASTNQTSMYLCASSLPDSLYEQYFGPGTRLTVT.

This chain uses TRBV9 with TRBJ2-1; D is possibly TRBD1 (5 bases). V lost 3 bases to trimming and J lost 2 bases, with 12 bases between them. Germline loops: CDR1 SGDLS, CDR2 YYNGEE. The CDR3 extends over 15 amino acids. CDR3 DNA: TGTGCCAGCAGCGCCGGACATTACACCTACAATGAGCAGTTCTTC. Translating gives CASSAGHYTYNEQFF.

The chain recombines TRBV30 with TRBJ1-2, with a tentative D call TRBD1 (5 bases). CDR1 is GTSNPN and CDR2 is SVGIG in the germline V gene (reference sequence). V lost 2 bases to trimming and J lost 4 bases, with 17 bases between them. The CDR3 is 15 amino acids. The CDR3 spells CAWSTGQFIIYGYTF. CDR3 in DNA: TGTGCCTGGAGTACAGGACAATTCATCATCTATGGCTACACCTTC.